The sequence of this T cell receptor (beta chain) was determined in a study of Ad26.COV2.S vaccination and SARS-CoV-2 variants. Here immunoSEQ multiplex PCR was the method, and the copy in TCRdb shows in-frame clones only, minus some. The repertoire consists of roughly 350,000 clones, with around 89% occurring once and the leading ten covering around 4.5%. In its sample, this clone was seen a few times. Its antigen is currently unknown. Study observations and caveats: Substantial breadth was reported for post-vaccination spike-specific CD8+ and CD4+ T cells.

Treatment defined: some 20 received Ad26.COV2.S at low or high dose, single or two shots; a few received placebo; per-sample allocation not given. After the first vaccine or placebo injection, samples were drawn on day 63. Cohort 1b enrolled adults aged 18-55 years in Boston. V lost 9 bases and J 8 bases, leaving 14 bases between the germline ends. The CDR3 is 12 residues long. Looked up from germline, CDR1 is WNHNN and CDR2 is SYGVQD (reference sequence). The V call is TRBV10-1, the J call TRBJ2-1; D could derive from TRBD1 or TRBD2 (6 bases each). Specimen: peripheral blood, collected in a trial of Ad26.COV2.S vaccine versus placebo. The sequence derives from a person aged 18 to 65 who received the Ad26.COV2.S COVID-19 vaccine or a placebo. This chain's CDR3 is CASGEGGHEQFF. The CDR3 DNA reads TGCGCCAGTGGAGAGGGGGGCCATGAGCAGTTCTTC.